Listed here are 30 T cell receptor beta chains from one sample, sequenced in a study of human T cells and chemical hapten exposure. From the RACE reads, TCRdb called clonotypes with MiXCR, one entry per CDR3 protein. The repertoire has about 71,000 distinct CDR3 sequences, 11% of them found once; the top ten carry 1.4%. The time point is: patch test 3, about 24 weeks after DPC sensitization. Treatment: therapeutic diphenylcyclopropenone sensitization with weekly scalp DPC. Sequenced material: whole blood, taken in connection with sensitization to the hapten diphenylcyclopropenone (DPC). These TCRs come from a woman aged 45 to 65 with alopecia areata. Some clones in this sample may be carry-over from other donors' samples.

The sample holds a few counts of this clonotype. This chain joins TRBV7-2 and TRBJ2-7; D is undetermined. The germline gives CDR1 SGHTA, CDR2 FQGNSA. The V and J ends lost 5 bases and 0 bases respectively, with 8 bases between them. This CDR3 spans 13 amino acids. Here the CDR3 reads CASSPVSSYEQYF. CDR3 in DNA: TGTGCCAGCAGCCCCGTGAGCTCCTACGAGCAGTACTTC.

This clonotype was seen more than once but under ten times. The gene calls are TRBV4-1 and TRBJ1-1; no clear D. V shed 1 base and J shed 0 bases, with 6 bases lying between them. CDR3 length: 14 residues. Germline V gene sequence: CDR1 MGHRA, CDR2 YSYEKL. The DNA for the CDR3 is TGCGCCAGCAGCCAAGGTCGGGTGAACACTGAAGCTTTCTTT. This translates into CASSQGRVNTEAFF.

This clonotype has just a few counts. The genes are TRBV9 and TRBJ2-7; the D gene is possibly TRBD2 (5 bases). From germline, CDR1 is SGDLS and CDR2 YYNGEE. V was clipped by 0 bases and J by 3 bases, with 16 bases between them. The CDR3 loop spans 16 amino acids. CDR3 region: CASSVASDSDRYEQYF. In DNA form, the CDR3 reads TGTGCCAGCAGCGTAGCGTCGGACTCTGATCGCTACGAGCAGTACTTC.

The sample holds many counts of this clonotype. This chain uses TRBV11-1 with TRBJ2-7; D unclear. V gave up 5 bases and J gave up 6 bases, with 26 bases separating them. The CDR3 length is 17 residues. Germline lookup yields CDR1 SGHAT and CDR2 FQDESV (reference sequence). CDR3 residues: CASSLHMGSFNPFEQYF. Written as DNA, the CDR3 is TGTGCCAGCAGCCTGCATATGGGTAGTTTTAATCCGTTCGAGCAGTACTTC.

This clonotype appeared many times. The rearrangement uses TRBV20-1 and TRBJ2-3; D gene unclear. Germline V gene lookup returns CDR1 DFQATT and CDR2 SNEGSKA (reference sequence). The V end was cut by 1 base, the J end by 1 base, with 6 bases between. The CDR3 sequence is 13 residues long. CDR3 in DNA: TGCAGTGCTAGAGGGGATGGCACAGATACGCAGTATTTT. Translating gives CSARGDGTDTQYF.

This clonotype occurred many times. This chain links TRBV27 with TRBJ2-5, with 13 bases fitting TRBD2. V dropped 4 bases and J dropped 4; count of bases not matched to a gene: 6. This CDR3 is 16 amino acids long. The germline CDR1 and CDR2 sequences are MNHEY and SMNVEV (reference sequence). The CDR3, as DNA: TGTGCCAGCAGTTCCGGACTAGCGGGAGTGAGAGAGACCCAGTACTTC. It is translated as CASSSGLAGVRETQYF.

The rearrangement uses TRBV18 and TRBJ2-1; perhaps TRBD1 as D (5 bases). Between the trimmed V and J ends, which lost 5 bases and 5 bases, there was a span of 16 bases. CDR1 KGHSH and CDR2 LQKENI come from the germline V gene. This CDR3 is built from 15 residues. The CDR3 loop reads CASSSIGGRDNEQFF. The CDR3, as DNA: TGTGCCAGCTCATCGATCGGCGGCAGGGACAATGAGCAGTTCTTC.

The J gene is TRBJ2-6, the V gene TRBV10-2; no clear D. CDR1 and CDR2 from the germline V gene are WSHSY and SAAADI. With 10 bases removed from V and 2 bases from J, the gap between germline ends came to 9 bases. The CDR3 runs 13 residues. The CDR3 region has the DNA TGCGCCATTTCGTCAGCTGGGGCCAACGTCCTGACTTTC. Translated, it gives CAISSAGANVLTF.

This chain uses TRBV29-1 with TRBJ1-5; 7 bases line up with TRBD1. Trimming removed 5 bases from V and 4 bases from J; junction bases left unmatched: 2. This CDR3 is 12 amino acids long. CDR1 is SQVTM and CDR2 is ANQGSEA in the germline V gene. This CDR3 is CSVRQGNQPQHF. The CDR3 region has the DNA TGCAGCGTTCGACAGGGAAATCAGCCCCAGCATTTT.

This clonotype was observed many times. The CDR3 sequence: CASSPYGYTF. CDR3 nucleotides: TGTGCCAGCAGCCCTTATGGCTACACCTTC. This sequence joins TRBV11-2 and TRBJ1-2; no firm D call. This CDR3 region has 10 residues. The V gene's germline CDR1 is SGHAT and CDR2 FQNNGV. The V gene lost 5 bases and the J gene lost 5 bases, with 3 bases spanning the gap.

This clonotype was detected many times. The chain employs TRBV18 and TRBJ1-3; D may be TRBD1 (5 bases). This CDR3 has 14 amino acids. The V end lost 6 bases, the J end lost 1 base, and 10 bases lay between the germline ends. In germline, CDR1 is KGHSH, CDR2 LQKENI. The CDR3 protein is CASSGGASGNTIYF. The CDR3 nucleotides read TGTGCCAGCTCCGGCGGGGCATCTGGAAACACCATATATTTT. The entire variable domain, with the rest obtained from reference TRBV18 and TRBJ1-3, is as follows: NAGVMQNPRHLVRRRGQEARLRCSPMKGHSHVYWYRQLPEEGLKFMVYLQKENIIDESGMPKERFSAEFPKEGPSILRIQQVVRGDSAAYFCASSGGASGNTIYFGEGSWLTVV.

This clonotype was seen repeatedly, ten times or more. The V call is TRBV28, the J call TRBJ2-7, with no clear D. Germline values: CDR1 MDHEN, CDR2 SYDVKM. Trimming shortened V by 2 bases and J by 2 bases, and 4 bases separated the two germline ends. The CDR3 covers 12 residues. The CDR3 DNA reads TGTGCCAGCAGTTTAAAGCCCTACGAGCAGTACTTC. Its translation is CASSLKPYEQYF.

This clonotype has a handful of counts. This chain connects TRBV28 to TRBJ1-1; a weak D match, TRBD1 (5 bases). CDR1 and CDR2 from the germline V gene are MDHEN and SYDVKM. V lost 6 bases, J lost 3 bases, and 11 bases lay in between. The CDR3 loop spans 13 amino acids. The CDR3 sequence is CASRRGGDTEAFF. CDR3 DNA sequence: TGTGCCAGCAGGAGGGGAGGGGACACTGAAGCTTTCTTT.

J is TRBJ2-7 and V is TRBV7-2; 13 bases fit TRBD2. The CDR3 contains 15 residues. Germline values: CDR1 SGHTA, CDR2 FQGNSA. Trimming removed 7 bases from V and 6 bases from J; junction bases left unmatched: 9. The chain's CDR3 is CASTVGLAGEFEQYF. The CDR3, as DNA: TGTGCCAGCACCGTCGGACTAGCGGGAGAATTCGAGCAGTACTTC.

This rearrangement joins TRBV29-1 to TRBJ2-3; possible D gene TRBD2, 7 bases. CDR3 length equals 12 residues. The V end was cut by 6 bases, the J end by 2 bases, with 9 bases between. Germline CDR1 SQVTM, CDR2 ANQGSEA. The CDR3 spells CSVGGVTDTQYF. The DNA of the CDR3 is TGCAGCGTAGGGGGGGTCACAGATACGCAGTATTTT.

This clonotype showed up many times. The rearrangement joins TRBV5-1 to TRBJ2-7, with TRBD1 matching 9 bases. The CDR3 is made up of 13 amino acids. Looked up from germline, CDR1 is SGHRS and CDR2 is YFSETQ. V lost 4 bases to trimming and J lost 9 bases; unmatched junction nucleotides: 8. This CDR3 is CASSDGQGHGQYF. CDR3 nucleotides: TGCGCCAGCAGCGATGGACAGGGGCACGGGCAGTACTTC. Supplemented by reference TRBV5-1 and TRBJ2-7, the full variable domain reads KAGVTQTPRYLIKTRGQQVTLSCSPISGHRSVSWYQQTPGQGLQFLFEYFSETQRNKGNFPGRFSGRQFSNSRSEMNVSTLELGDSALYLCASSDGQGHGQYFGPGTRLTVT.

The chain carries TRBV29-1 and TRBJ2-3; D tentatively reads TRBD1 or TRBD2 (5 bases each). There are 14 residues in the CDR3. V lost 8 bases, J lost 1 base, and 16 bases lay in between. Germline CDR1 is SQVTM and CDR2 is ANQGSEA. In nucleotides, the CDR3 is TGCAGCTCCTCCCGGGACCTCCGCACAGATACGCAGTATTTT. Translated, it gives CSSSRDLRTDTQYF.

The V and J genes are TRBV6-1 and TRBJ1-5; D is possibly TRBD1 (6 bases). The V end lost 7 bases, the J end lost 3 bases, and 13 bases lay between the germline ends. Germline lookup yields CDR1 MNHNS and CDR2 SASEGT. This CDR3 comprises 14 residues. DNA for the CDR3: TGTGCCAGCATATCAGGGGTTGTCAATCAGCCCCAGCATTTT. This encodes CASISGVVNQPQHF.

This clonotype has a count of ten or more. This chain connects TRBV6-6 to TRBJ1-6; D may be TRBD1 (5 bases). The CDR3 extends over 15 amino acids. In germline, CDR1 is MNHNY, CDR2 SVGAGI (reference sequence). V was cut by 2 bases and J by 8 bases, with 13 bases left in between. The CDR3 bases are TGTGCCAGCAGTTACGGTAGCAGGGTGGATTCACCCCTCCACTTT. Protein product: CASSYGSRVDSPLHF.

The chain recombines TRBV12-3 or TRBV12-4 with TRBJ1-5, with TRBD1 identical over 8 bases. The CDR3 extends over 13 amino acids. Trimming cost V 6 bases and J 9 bases; bases outside gene matches: 7. The CDR3: CASSLDRGRPQHF. Written as DNA, the CDR3 is TGTGCCAGCAGCCTAGACAGGGGAAGGCCCCAGCATTTT.

In this sample, this clonotype turned up many times. V usage is TRBV6-1 and J usage is TRBJ1-5; possible D gene TRBD1, 5 bases. Between the trimmed V and J ends, which lost 6 bases and 0 bases, there was a span of 15 bases. Germline V gives CDR1 MNHNS, CDR2 SASEGT. CDR3 size: 16 residues. The CDR3 DNA reads TGTGCCAGCAGCCCCGCGTCTGGGGCTAGCAATCAGCCCCAGCATTTT. This codes for CASSPASGASNQPQHF.

Ten or more counts support this clonotype. The chain joins TRBV29-1 to TRBJ2-7, with TRBD1 matching over 8 bases. The CDR3 is 14 amino acids. V gave up 6 bases and J gave up 0 bases; unmatched junction bases: 7. The V gene's germline CDR1 is SQVTM and CDR2 ANQGSEA. Written as DNA, the CDR3 is TGCAGCGTGAAACCTCAGGGGGCCTCCTACGAGCAGTACTTC. Translating it yields CSVKPQGASYEQYF.

This clonotype was found a few times. The genes are TRBV7-2 and TRBJ2-3; D is uncertain. Germline CDR1 reads SGHTA; CDR2 reads FQGNSA. The ends were cut back, 5 bases at V and 0 bases at J, with 9 bases in the middle. The CDR3 has 14 amino acids. CDR3 coding DNA: TGTGCCAGCAGCCGGAGCCCTAGCACAGATACGCAGTATTTT. Amino acids: CASSRSPSTDTQYF.

This clonotype has more than one count but fewer than ten. In nucleotides, the CDR3 is TGTGCCAGCAGCAGACGGGACAGGGGGATTAGCTCTGGAAACACCATATATTTT. It yields the protein CASSRRDRGISSGNTIYF. The V call is TRBV7-2, the J call TRBJ1-3; 11 bases line up with TRBD1. The CDR3 is 18 amino acids. The V segment lost 5 bases and the J segment 0 bases; nucleotides outside the gene matches: 9. The germline V gene encodes CDR1 SGHTA and CDR2 FQGNSA.

This clonotype was observed a handful of times. This chain uses TRBV12-3 or TRBV12-4 with TRBJ1-5; TRBD1 matches at 10 bases. The ends lost 3 bases at V and 4 bases at J; junction bases unmatched: 3. The CDR3 sequence is 15 residues long. DNA for the CDR3: TGTGCCAGCAGTTTGCGGGACAGGGGTAATCAGCCCCAGCATTTT. Translated: CASSLRDRGNQPQHF.

Turning to this clonotype: It may be a read error: a sequence one base away is much more abundant. V gene TRBV10-2 combines with J gene TRBJ2-1; D is ambiguous. The ends were cut back, 10 bases at V and 7 bases at J, with 14 bases in the middle. The CDR3 contains 12 residues. Germline V gene lookup returns CDR1 WSHSY and CDR2 SAAADI. The DNA of the CDR3 is TGCGCCACCAAAGATATGTCGAATGAGCAGTTCTTC. Encoded protein: CATKDMSNEQFF.

This clonotype was recorded a few times. The chain is built from TRBV3-1 and TRBJ1-5; no clear D. The length of the CDR3 is 15 residues. Trimming removed 0 bases from V and 3 bases from J, with 9 bases in between. Germline loops: CDR1 LGHDT, CDR2 YNNKEL (reference sequence). DNA of the CDR3: TGTGCCAGCAGCCAAGATCACCGGACCAATCAGCCCCAGCATTTT. This translates into CASSQDHRTNQPQHF.

This chain joins TRBV3-1 and TRBJ1-1, with D possibly TRBD1 on 5 matching bases. This CDR3 comprises 14 residues. The V and J ends lost 1 base and 1 base respectively, with 7 bases between them. Germline values: CDR1 LGHDT, CDR2 YNNKEL (reference sequence). The CDR3 reads CASSQGGPNTEAFF. CDR3 sequence (DNA): TGTGCCAGCAGCCAAGGGGGACCGAACACTGAAGCTTTCTTT.

This clonotype was seen ten or more times. V usage is TRBV11-2 and J usage is TRBJ1-1; D unclear. CDR1 and CDR2 from the germline V gene are SGHAT and FQNNGV. CDR3 length equals 13 residues. Between the trimmed V and J ends, which lost 6 bases and 1 base, there was a span of 9 bases. DNA of the CDR3: TGTGCCAGCAGACTTACAGCGAACACTGAAGCTTTCTTT. Protein sequence: CASRLTANTEAFF.

A few counts support this clonotype. The CDR3 spells CASSFQGQISPLHF. CDR3 in DNA: TGTGCCAGCAGTTTTCAGGGGCAGATTTCACCCCTCCACTTT. The gene calls are TRBV12-3 or TRBV12-4 and TRBJ1-6, with a possible D match to TRBD1 (6 bases). Trimming took off 3 bases at V and 9 bases at J, with 12 bases between the two ends. CDR3 size: 14 residues.